This T cell receptor beta chain was sequenced in a study of T-cell memory formation after mild COVID-19. Study-level information: For the most part, TCR clusters were specific to one donor.

This clonotype was recorded a few times. Its antigen remains unidentified. Study findings and constraints: Later expanders leaned CD4+, whereas day 15 to 85 contracting clones were balanced CD4/CD8. The study found contracting CD4+ clones mainly in CM and EM and contracting CD8+ clones in EMRA.

TCRdb used MiXCR to reprocess the 5' RACE reads, holding one entry per CDR3 protein. This repertoire shows 550,000 to 700,000 distinct CDR3 sequences, about a sixth found once; its top ten account for more than 10%. The specimen was PBMCs or a T cell subset sorted from them (not recorded which). The receptor was derived from an adult woman who had mild COVID-19 (a few samples of this study predate the infection). Cell type and time point are not known.

CDR3: CASSLTDRNGYTF. The CDR3 DNA reads as TGTGCCAGCAGCTTGACAGACCGTAATGGCTACACCTTC. The chain is built from TRBV7-9 and TRBJ1-2; a possible D gene is TRBD1 (5 bases). The CDR3 contains 13 residues. Germline V gene lookup returns CDR1 SEHNR and CDR2 FQNEAQ (reference sequence). V shed 3 bases and J shed 6 bases, with 11 bases lying between them.